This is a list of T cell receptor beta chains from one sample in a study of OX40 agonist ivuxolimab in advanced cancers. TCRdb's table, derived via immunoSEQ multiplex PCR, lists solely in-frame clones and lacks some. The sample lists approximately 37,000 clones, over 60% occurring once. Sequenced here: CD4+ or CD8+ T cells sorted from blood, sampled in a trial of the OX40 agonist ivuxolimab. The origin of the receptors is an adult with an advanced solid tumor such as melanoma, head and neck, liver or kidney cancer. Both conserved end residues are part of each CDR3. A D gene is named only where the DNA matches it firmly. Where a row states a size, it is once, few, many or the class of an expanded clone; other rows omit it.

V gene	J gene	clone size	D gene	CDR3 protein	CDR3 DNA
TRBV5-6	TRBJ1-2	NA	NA	CASSLGGGVGGYTF	TGTGCCAGCAGCTTAGGCGGAGGGGTTGGTGGCTACACCTTC
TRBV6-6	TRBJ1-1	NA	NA	CASSDPLSTEAFF	TGTGCCAGCAGCGATCCACTGAGCACTGAAGCTTTCTTT
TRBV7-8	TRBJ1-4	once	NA	CASSGTATNEKLFF	TGTGCCAGCAGCGGGACGGCAACTAATGAAAAACTGTTTTTT
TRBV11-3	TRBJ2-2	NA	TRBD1	CASSSPGTGDTGELFF	TGTGCCAGCAGCTCCCCCGGGACAGGGGACACCGGGGAGCTGTTTTTT
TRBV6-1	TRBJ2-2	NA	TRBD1	CASIRTGRIGELFF	TGTGCCAGCATTAGGACAGGGAGGATCGGGGAGCTGTTTTTT
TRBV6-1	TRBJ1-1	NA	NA	CASSLTVNTEAFF	TGTGCCAGCAGCCTGACAGTGAACACTGAAGCTTTCTTT
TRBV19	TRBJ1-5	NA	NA	CASMGQSYQPQHF	TGTGCCAGCATGGGACAATCCTATCAGCCCCAGCATTTT
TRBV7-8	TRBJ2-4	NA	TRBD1	CASSPEGADRAKNIQYF	TGTGCCAGCAGCCCCGAGGGGGCCGATCGGGCCAAAAACATTCAGTACTTC
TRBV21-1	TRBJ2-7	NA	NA	CASSIRQGASEQYF	TGTGCCAGCAGCATTAGACAGGGGGCGAGCGAGCAGTACTTC
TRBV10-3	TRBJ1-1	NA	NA	CAISPTGDMNTEAFF	TGTGCCATCAGCCCAACCGGGGACATGAACACTGAAGCTTTCTTT
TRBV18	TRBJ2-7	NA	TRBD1	CASSDRTGTPYEQYF	TGTGCCAGCTCAGACCGGACAGGGACCCCCTACGAGCAGTACTTC
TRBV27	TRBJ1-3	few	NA	CASSLDSSRNTIYF	TGTGCCAGCAGTTTGGACAGCTCGAGAAACACCATATATTTT
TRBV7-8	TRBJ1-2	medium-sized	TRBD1	CASSLGGQGKGYTF	TGTGCCAGCAGCTTAGGGGGACAGGGGAAAGGCTACACCTTC
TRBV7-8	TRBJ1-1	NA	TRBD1	CASSSIQGEVEAFF	TGTGCCAGCAGCTCAATCCAGGGGGAGGTTGAAGCTTTCTTT
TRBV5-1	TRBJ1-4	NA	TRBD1	CASSGAGGIEKLFF	TGCGCCAGCAGCGGGGCAGGGGGCATTGAAAAACTGTTTTTT
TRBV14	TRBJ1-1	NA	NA	CASSQATGVWEAFF	TGTGCCAGCAGCCAAGCAACGGGGGTCTGGGAAGCTTTCTTT
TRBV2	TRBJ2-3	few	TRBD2	CASSGGGLHEDTQYF	TGTGCCAGCTCCGGGGGGGGACTTCACGAAGATACGCAGTATTTT
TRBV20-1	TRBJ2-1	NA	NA	CSARYSWEQFF	TGCAGTGCTAGGTACTCATGGGAGCAGTTCTTC
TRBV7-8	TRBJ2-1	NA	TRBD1	CASSRDRGPGEQFF	TGTGCCAGCAGCCGGGACAGGGGGCCCGGGGAGCAGTTCTTC
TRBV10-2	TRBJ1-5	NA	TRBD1	CASSGADRGYNQPQHF	TGCGCCAGCAGTGGGGCGGACAGGGGGTATAATCAGCCCCAGCATTTT
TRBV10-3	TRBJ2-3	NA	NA	CAISELGTSTDTQYF	TGTGCCATCAGTGAGTTGGGAACTAGCACAGATACGCAGTATTTT
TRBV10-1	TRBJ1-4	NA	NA	CASSGGLGEKLFF	TGCGCCAGCTCGGGAGGCCTTGGTGAAAAACTGTTTTTT